The present TCR beta chain was sequenced within a study of shared clonotypes between healthy human individuals. Libraries were prepared by immunoSEQ multiplex PCR; TCRdb keeps only in-frame clonotypes and omits some of them. The data show millions of clones, roughly nine tenths seen once. The CDR3 runs to 16 residues. The ends were cut back, 5 bases at V and 4 bases at J, with 21 bases in the middle. Germline V lookup: CDR1 SGHAT, CDR2 FQNNGV. Source material: naive CD4+ T cells sorted from blood. Regarding subset: CD45RA+ positively selected. This sequence was found in a man aged 18-30 years in good health. The chain joins TRBV11-2 to TRBJ2-7; D is possibly TRBD1 (6 bases). This CDR3 reads CASSPPDGTNLYEQYF. The CDR3 DNA follows: TGTGCCAGCAGCCCCCCTGATGGGACAAATCTTTACGAGCAGTACTTC.